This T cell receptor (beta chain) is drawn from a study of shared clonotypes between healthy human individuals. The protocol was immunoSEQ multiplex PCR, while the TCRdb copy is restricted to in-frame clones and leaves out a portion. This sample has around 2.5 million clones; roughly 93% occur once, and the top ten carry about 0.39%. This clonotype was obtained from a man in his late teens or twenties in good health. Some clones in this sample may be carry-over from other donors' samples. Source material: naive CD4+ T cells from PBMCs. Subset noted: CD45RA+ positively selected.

CDR3 residues: CARSVSGRAPGELFF. CDR3 nucleotide sequence: TGTGCCAGAAGCGTTAGCGGGAGGGCCCCCGGGGAGCTGTTTTTT. The chain carries TRBV5-3 and TRBJ2-2, with 11 bases that match TRBD2. TRBV5-3 is noted as an ORF with a role that remains uncertain. The junction had 5 bases not matched to a gene; V was cut back by 4 bases and J by 6 bases. The CDR3 has 15 residues.